This T cell receptor beta chain was sequenced in a study of blood T cells in healthy people across ages. Whole-study findings and limits: A greater number of naive CD4+ cells and higher diversity distinguished long-lived donors from aged donors.

Looked up from germline, CDR1 is MNHEY and CDR2 is SMNVEV (reference sequence). The trim removed 5 bases at V and 2 bases at J, leaving 10 bases unmatched. The CDR3 runs to 16 residues. The use of a sample-barcoded 5' primer and a J-beta primer mix characterized a second PCR of roughly 6 to 12 cycles. Each cDNA molecule carried a tag from a template-switch adaptor that contained 12 random nucleotides. From the 5' RACE reads, TCRdb called clonotypes with MiXCR, one entry per CDR3 protein. Of 1.5 million to 2 million distinct CDR3 sequences listed, roughly 50% are singletons. For this clonotype: The antigen is not known.

The TCR was taken from a woman in her forties in good health. The sample was blood. The rearrangement joins TRBV27 to TRBJ2-7, with 9 bases fitting TRBD1. The CDR3 loop reads CASSRAAGTGTYEQYF. CDR3 in DNA: TGTGCCAGCAGTAGAGCCGCCGGGACAGGGACCTACGAGCAGTACTTC.